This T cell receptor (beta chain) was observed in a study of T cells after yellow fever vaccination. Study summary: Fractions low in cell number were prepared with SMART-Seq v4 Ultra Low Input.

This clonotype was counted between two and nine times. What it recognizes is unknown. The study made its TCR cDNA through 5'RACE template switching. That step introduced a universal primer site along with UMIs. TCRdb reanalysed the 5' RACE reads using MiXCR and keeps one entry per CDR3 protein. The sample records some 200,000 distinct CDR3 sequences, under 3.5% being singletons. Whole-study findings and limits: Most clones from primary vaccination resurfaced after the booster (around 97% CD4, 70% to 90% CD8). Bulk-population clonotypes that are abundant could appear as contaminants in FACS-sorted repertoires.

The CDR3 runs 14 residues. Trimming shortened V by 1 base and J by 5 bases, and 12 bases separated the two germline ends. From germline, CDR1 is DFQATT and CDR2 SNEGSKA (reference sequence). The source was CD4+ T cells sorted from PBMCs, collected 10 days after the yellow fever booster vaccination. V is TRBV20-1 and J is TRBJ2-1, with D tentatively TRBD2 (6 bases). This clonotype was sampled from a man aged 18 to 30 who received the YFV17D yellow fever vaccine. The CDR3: CSARAGRGNNEQFF. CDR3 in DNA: TGCAGTGCTAGAGCCGGGCGGGGCAACAATGAGCAGTTCTTC.